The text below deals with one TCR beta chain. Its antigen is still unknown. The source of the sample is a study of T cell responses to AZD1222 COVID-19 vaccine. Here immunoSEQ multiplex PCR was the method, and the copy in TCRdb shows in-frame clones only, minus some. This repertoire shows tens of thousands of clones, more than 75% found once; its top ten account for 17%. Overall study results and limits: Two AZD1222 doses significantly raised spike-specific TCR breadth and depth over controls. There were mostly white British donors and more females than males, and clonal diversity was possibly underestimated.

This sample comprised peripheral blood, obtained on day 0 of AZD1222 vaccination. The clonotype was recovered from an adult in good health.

CDR3 in amino acids: CASSSGGLGTEAFF. The CDR3 DNA follows: TGTGCCAGCAGCTCAGGGGGCCTGGGCACTGAAGCTTTCTTT. The J gene is TRBJ1-1, the V gene TRBV6-2 or TRBV6-3, with TRBD1 identical over 8 bases. Germline CDR1 and CDR2: MNHEY and SVGEGT. Trimming at V came to 6 bases and at J to 4 bases, leaving 7 bases not matched to a gene. CDR3 length: 14 residues.